These 26 T cell receptor beta chains share one sample of origin, sequenced in a study of cytomegalovirus exposure and HLA in healthy donors. PCR was performed using 60 Vbeta and 13 Jbeta primers. Libraries were prepared by immunoSEQ multiplex PCR; TCRdb keeps only in-frame clonotypes and omits some of them. The profile shows 50,000 or so clones, around 70% of them singletons. The sequenced sample consisted of PBMCs. All receptors come from a woman between 45 and 60 years old in good health and CMV-seronegative.

This rearrangement joins TRBV28 to TRBJ1-2; 7 nucleotides line up with TRBD1. The trim removed 5 bases at V and 8 bases at J, leaving 11 bases unmatched. The germline V gene encodes CDR1 MDHEN and CDR2 SYDVKM. The CDR3 totals 14 residues. The CDR3 DNA follows: TGTGCCAGCAGTCCCGCCCTGACAGGGCAGGGCTACACCTTC. Encoded protein: CASSPALTGQGYTF.

The chain combines TRBV7-2 with TRBJ2-7; TRBD1 aligns across 7 bases. The V segment lost 0 bases and the J segment 2 bases; nucleotides outside the gene matches: 10. This CDR3 has 17 amino acids. Germline V gene sequence: CDR1 SGHTA, CDR2 FQGNSA. For the CDR3, the DNA is TGTGCCAGCAGCTTAGCCTCAGGGGGTTTGTTAGCCTACGAGCAGTACTTC. It translates to CASSLASGGLLAYEQYF.

The genes are TRBV14 and TRBJ2-5, with D possibly being TRBD2 (6 bases). Trimming took off 0 bases at V and 10 bases at J, with 21 bases between the two ends. Germline V gene sequence: CDR1 SGHDN, CDR2 FVKESK. This CDR3 is 16 amino acids long. CDR3 in amino acids: CASSQESVSLASDQYF. CDR3 nucleotides: TGTGCCAGCAGCCAAGAAAGCGTCTCGCTAGCTAGCGACCAGTACTTC.

The chain couples TRBV21-1 to TRBJ2-1; the DNA was not compared with TRBD1, the D call given in the table. TRBV21-1 is a pseudogene segment. CDR3 length equals 17 residues. CDR3 sequence reads: CASSKVQHGTLHNEQFF. Written as DNA, the CDR3 is TGTGCCAGCAGCAAAGTCCAGCACGGGACACTCCACAATGAGCAGTTCTTC.

This sequence joins TRBV28 and TRBJ1-4; D is unclear. The V gene's germline CDR1 is MDHEN and CDR2 SYDVKM. Trimming left V 2 bases short and J 11 bases short, with 9 bases between. The CDR3 spans 12 residues. CDR3 in DNA: TGTGCCAGCAGTTTACAGGTTGGGAAACTGTTTTTT. Its protein product is CASSLQVGKLFF.

This chain joins TRBV30 and TRBJ1-2, with D uncertain. Between the trimmed V and J ends, which lost 1 base and 1 base, there was a span of 4 bases. The germline V gene encodes CDR1 GTSNPN and CDR2 SVGIG (reference sequence). The CDR3 is made up of 12 amino acids. The CDR3 coding sequence is TGTGCCTGGAGTGGGAGTAACTATGGCTACACCTTC. Residues: CAWSGSNYGYTF.

The V gene is TRBV7-9, the J gene TRBJ1-2, with D perhaps TRBD1 (5 bases). Trimming shortened V by 1 base and J by 8 bases, and 8 bases separated the two germline ends. Germline V gene data show CDR1 as SEHNR and CDR2 as FQNEAQ (reference sequence). CDR3 size: 12 residues. In DNA, the CDR3 is TGTGCCAGCAGCTTAGAGGCAGGGGGCTACACCTTC. It yields the protein CASSLEAGGYTF.

The chain uses TRBV7-2 and TRBJ2-1, with 10 bases fitting TRBD2. The germline gives CDR1 SGHTA, CDR2 FQGNSA. V dropped 5 bases and J dropped 5; count of bases not matched to a gene: 3. The CDR3 is 14 amino acids. In DNA, the CDR3 is TGTGCCAGCAGCAGGACTAGCGGAAACAATGAGCAGTTCTTC. Amino acid sequence: CASSRTSGNNEQFF.

This clone showed up just a few times. The chain employs TRBV28 and TRBJ1-4; the match to TRBD1 covers 8 bases. With V trimmed by 3 bases and J by 6 bases, 0 bases remained unmatched. CDR1 and CDR2 (germline): MDHEN, SYDVKM. The CDR3 contains 13 residues. This CDR3 is CASSLTGDEKLFF. Here the CDR3 DNA reads TGTGCCAGCAGTTTGACAGGGGATGAAAAACTGTTTTTT.

The J gene is TRBJ1-1, the V gene TRBV6-1; D might be TRBD1 (6 bases). Trimming left V 6 bases short and J 0 bases short, with 14 bases between. CDR3 length equals 15 residues. Germline lookup yields CDR1 MNHNS and CDR2 SASEGT. The chain's CDR3 is CASRMGTSMNTEAFF. CDR3 in DNA: TGTGCCAGCAGGATGGGGACATCCATGAACACTGAAGCTTTCTTT.

The chain has TRBV9 and TRBJ1-4, with 10 nucleotides matching TRBD1. The ends lost 4 bases at V and 6 bases at J; junction bases unmatched: 6. The CDR3 length is 15 residues. CDR1 is SGDLS and CDR2 is YYNGEE in the germline V gene. The CDR3 nucleotides read TGTGCCAGCAGCAAACCGACAGGGGGCGATGAAAAACTGTTTTTT. This sequence encodes CASSKPTGGDEKLFF.

This clone is a singleton in its sample. The CDR3 reads CASSATGYQETQYF. The CDR3 DNA reads TGTGCCAGCAGTGCGACAGGGTACCAAGAGACCCAGTACTTC. This sequence joins TRBV2 and TRBJ2-5; 7 bases line up with TRBD1. Losses at the gene ends were 4 bases for V and 0 bases for J; bases not matched to a gene: 2. This CDR3 comprises 14 residues. Germline V gene lookup returns CDR1 SNHLY and CDR2 FYNNEI.

The gene calls are TRBV2 and TRBJ2-5; D ambiguous. V lost 2 bases to trimming and J lost 1 base, with 11 bases between them. CDR1 and CDR2 (germline): SNHLY, FYNNEI. CDR3 length equals 15 residues. CDR3 region: CASSERVYSQETQYF. The CDR3, as DNA: TGTGCCAGCAGTGAACGGGTATATTCCCAAGAGACCCAGTACTTC.

The genes are TRBV9 and TRBJ2-1; the D gene is possibly TRBD2 (6 bases). Germline values: CDR1 SGDLS, CDR2 YYNGEE. The V and J ends lost 0 bases and 7 bases respectively, with 14 bases between them. There are 15 residues in the CDR3. Here the CDR3 reads CASSVADTSRNEQFF. CDR3 DNA sequence: TGTGCCAGCAGCGTAGCGGATACTAGCAGGAATGAGCAGTTCTTC. Supplemented by reference TRBV9 and TRBJ2-1, the full variable domain reads DSGVTQTPKHLITATGQRVTLRCSPRSGDLSVYWYQQSLDQGLQFLIQYYNGEERAKGNILERFSAQQFPDLHSELNLSSLELGDSALYFCASSVADTSRNEQFFGPGTRLTVL.

The sample holds a few counts of this clone. The chain combines TRBV4-2 with TRBJ2-2, with TRBD2 identical over 7 bases. The germline gives CDR1 LGHNA, CDR2 YNFKEQ. The CDR3 extends over 16 amino acids. V shed 2 bases and J 1 base; nucleotides not matched to a gene: 4. CDR3 sequence reads: CASSQNTGGNTGELFF. CDR3 sequence (DNA): TGTGCCAGCAGCCAAAATACGGGGGGGAACACCGGGGAGCTGTTTTTT.

The chain recombines TRBV29-1 with TRBJ2-4, with 7 bases fitting TRBD1. CDR3 length equals 13 residues. V lost 4 bases to trimming and J lost 6 bases; unmatched junction nucleotides: 6. In germline, CDR1 is SQVTM, CDR2 ANQGSEA. DNA of the CDR3: TGCAGCGTTGCGGGACAGCAAACAAACATTCAGTACTTC. This translates into CSVAGQQTNIQYF. The full variable domain, in which reference TRBV29-1 and TRBJ2-4 provide the parts outside the CDR3, is SAVISQKPSRDICQRGTSLTIQCQVDSQVTMMFWYRQQPGQSLTLIATANQGSEATYESGFVIDKFPISRPNLTFSTLTVSNMSPEDSSIYLCSVAGQQTNIQYFGAGTRLSVL.

There are a few counts of this clone. Other DNA sequences in this specimen translate into the identical CDR3. The chain carries TRBV9 and TRBJ2-1; 7 bases agree with TRBD1. The CDR3 consists of 16 residues. V dropped 4 bases and J dropped 0; count of bases not matched to a gene: 7. From germline, CDR1 is SGDLS and CDR2 YYNGEE. The CDR3 protein is CASSQTGTISYNEQFF. CDR3 coding DNA: TGTGCCAGCAGCCAGACAGGGACGATCTCCTACAATGAGCAGTTCTTC.

The chain is built from TRBV19 and TRBJ1-2, with D possibly being TRBD1 (5 bases). The CDR3 runs to 14 residues. Germline V gene lookup returns CDR1 LNHDA and CDR2 SQIVND (reference sequence). Trimming left V 7 bases short and J 3 bases short, with 15 bases between. The CDR3 DNA reads TGTGCCAGTACCAAGACAGAGAGAGACTATGGCTACACCTTC. Protein product: CASTKTERDYGYTF.

The V gene is TRBV6-5, the J gene TRBJ2-5, with 9 nucleotides matching TRBD2. Germline CDR1 MNHEY, CDR2 SVGAGI. CDR3 size: 13 residues. V trimming: 7 bases; J trimming: 4 bases; junction bases outside the gene matches: 4. CDR3 loop: CASMREGRETQYF. The CDR3 bases are TGTGCCAGCATGCGGGAGGGCCGAGAGACCCAGTACTTC.

The gene calls are TRBV4-2 and TRBJ2-1; tentatively, D is TRBD2 (6 bases). Trimming left V 2 bases short and J 7 bases short, with 18 bases between. Germline CDR1 is LGHNA and CDR2 is YNFKEQ. The CDR3 contains 16 residues. The CDR3 DNA reads as TGTGCCAGCAGCCAATCTCCGGCGGGGCTAGGGAATGAGCAGTTCTTC. Translated: CASSQSPAGLGNEQFF.

This chain connects TRBV7-2 to TRBJ1-5, with 7 positions matching TRBD1. The CDR3 runs 15 residues. With V trimmed by 3 bases and J by 4 bases, 6 bases remained unmatched. Germline-derived CDR1 and CDR2 are SGHTA and FQGNSA. The CDR3 DNA sequence: TGTGCCAGCAGCTTGACTCCGGGACAGAATCAGCCCCAGCATTTT. It yields the protein CASSLTPGQNQPQHF.

V gene TRBV5-1 combines with J gene TRBJ1-4; TRBD1 agrees at 9 bases. Unmatched junction bases numbered 9, after V lost 5 bases and J lost 4 bases. Germline V gene data show CDR1 as SGHRS and CDR2 as YFSETQ. The CDR3 length is 16 residues. Here the CDR3 reads CASRKTGGDLNEKLFF. The DNA for the CDR3 is TGCGCCAGCAGGAAGACAGGGGGGGACCTTAATGAAAAACTGTTTTTT.

The V and J genes are TRBV25-1 and TRBJ2-1, with 12 bases identical to TRBD2. J gave up 0 bases and V 4 bases, and 1 base lay outside the gene matches. Germline CDR1 reads MGHDK; CDR2 reads SYGVNS. The CDR3 consists of 16 residues. The CDR3 loop is CASSGTSGISYNEQFF. In nucleotides, the CDR3 is TGTGCCAGCAGTGGGACTAGCGGGATCTCCTACAATGAGCAGTTCTTC. The full variable domain, in which reference TRBV25-1 and TRBJ2-1 provide the parts outside the CDR3, is EADIYQTPRYLVIGTGKKITLECSQTMGHDKMYWYQQDPGMELHLIHYSYGVNSTEKGDLSSESTVSRIRTEHFPLTLESARPSHTSQYLCASSGTSGISYNEQFFGPGTRLTVL.

This clone was seen only a few times. The chain uses TRBV7-6 and TRBJ2-5; the D gene is possibly TRBD2 (5 bases). Trimming pared 5 bases from V and 3 bases from J, leaving 10 bases between. The CDR3 sequence is 13 residues long. Germline V gene sequence: CDR1 SGHVS, CDR2 FNYEAQ. The CDR3 sequence: CASSPGVEETQYF. For the CDR3, the DNA is TGTGCCAGCAGCCCCGGGGTGGAAGAGACCCAGTACTTC.

The CDR3 sequence: CASSHGQVEYEQYF. The CDR3 DNA reads as TGTGCCAGCAGTCACGGACAGGTGGAATACGAGCAGTACTTC. The chain uses TRBV2 and TRBJ2-7; 7 bases line up with TRBD1. V trimming: 5 bases; J trimming: 4 bases; junction bases outside the gene matches: 8. The CDR3 sequence is 14 residues long. CDR1 is SNHLY, CDR2 FYNNEI, per germline.

This clone was counted a single time. The chain uses TRBV29-1 and TRBJ2-1, with 9 bases lining up with TRBD2. CDR1 is SQVTM and CDR2 is ANQGSEA in the germline V gene. This CDR3 has 15 amino acids. V lost 4 bases to trimming and J lost 3 bases; unmatched junction nucleotides: 7. CDR3 nucleotide sequence: TGCAGCGTTGGGGCTAGCGGGAAGGGCTACAATGAGCAGTTCTTC. Translated, it gives CSVGASGKGYNEQFF.